This record covers a single T cell receptor (beta chain). What it binds is unknown. TCRdb independently ran MiXCR on the 5' RACE reads; one entry per CDR3 protein. The table includes some 250,000 distinct CDR3 sequences, over 9% detected once. CDR3 size: 11 residues. Germline V lookup: CDR1 MNHEY, CDR2 SVGEGT. V shed 8 bases and J shed 9 bases, with 8 bases lying between them. These data belong to a study of T-cell memory formation after mild COVID-19. Whole-study findings and limits: Clones contracting over day 15 to 85 were CD4/CD8 balanced, with later expanders leaning CD4+.

This sequence joins TRBV6-2 or TRBV6-3 and TRBJ1-6, with D unresolved. The receptor was derived from a man between 18 and 29 years old who had mild COVID-19 (a few samples of this study predate the infection). Cell type and time point are not known. The specimen was PBMCs or a T cell subset sorted from them (not recorded which). CDR3 bases: TGTGCCAGCGGCTTACTTTCACCCCTCCACTTT. The encoded protein is CASGLLSPLHF.